The sample holds one count of the clone carrying this T cell receptor beta chain. The data belong to a study of blood T cell repertoires in COVID-19. The data were produced by immunoSEQ multiplex PCR, yet TCRdb's version contains in-frame clones alone and is incomplete. Of hundreds of thousands of clones listed, more than 90% are singletons. V lost 6 bases to trimming and J lost 0 bases; unmatched junction nucleotides: 6. The V gene's germline CDR1 is LNHDA and CDR2 SQIVND (reference sequence). This CDR3 spans 15 amino acids. The sequenced sample was PBMCs or T cells enriched from blood (not recorded which). The chain combines TRBV19 with TRBJ1-1; 8 positions match TRBD1. The clonotype was recovered from a man aged 55 to 70 who had recovered from COVID-19. The CDR3 here is CASRYGQGLNTEAFF. In DNA form, the CDR3 reads TGTGCCAGTAGATATGGACAGGGCCTGAACACTGAAGCTTTCTTT.